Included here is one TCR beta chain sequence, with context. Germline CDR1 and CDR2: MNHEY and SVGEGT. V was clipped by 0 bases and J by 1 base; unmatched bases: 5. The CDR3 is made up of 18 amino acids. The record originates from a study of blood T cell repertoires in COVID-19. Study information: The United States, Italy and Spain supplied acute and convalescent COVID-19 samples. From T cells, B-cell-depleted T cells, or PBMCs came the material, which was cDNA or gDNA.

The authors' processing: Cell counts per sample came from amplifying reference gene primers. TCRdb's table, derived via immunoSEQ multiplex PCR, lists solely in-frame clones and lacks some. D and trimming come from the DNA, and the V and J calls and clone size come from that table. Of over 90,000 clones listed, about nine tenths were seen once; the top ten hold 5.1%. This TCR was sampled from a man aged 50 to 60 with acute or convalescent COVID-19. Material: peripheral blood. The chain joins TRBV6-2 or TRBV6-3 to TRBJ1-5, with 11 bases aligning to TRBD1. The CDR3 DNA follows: TGTGCCAGCAGTTACTCGGACAGGGGGCTTTGGAGCAATCAGCCCCAGCATTTT. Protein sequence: CASSYSDRGLWSNQPQHF.